This TCR beta chain is drawn from a study of sequential checkpoint blockade in melanoma. Treatment specified: randomized to nivolumab then ipilimumab (arm A) or the reverse (arm B). Findings of the study overall: In arm A, pretreatment tumor clonality was associated with response.

There are a few counts of this clone. Its cognate antigen is unknown. Trimming removed 0 bases from V and 4 bases from J, with 9 bases in between. This CDR3 is 15 amino acids long. Germline CDR1 MNHNS, CDR2 SASEGT. The repertoire was sequenced with immunoSEQ multiplex PCR; TCRdb's copy has only in-frame clones and lacks some. The sample records about 6,100 clones, approximately 20% being singletons. The chain joins TRBV6-1 to TRBJ2-2; D assignment may be TRBD1 or TRBD2 (6 bases each). Sequencing was performed on tumor tissue (inferred from file names), taken from a patient given nivolumab and ipilimumab in sequence. This clonotype originated in a human donor with melanoma. In DNA form, the CDR3 reads TGTGCCAGCAGTGAAGCGGGGGGCCGCACCGGGGAGCTGTTTTTT. This translates into CASSEAGGRTGELFF.